The subject of this entry is one TCR beta chain. The target of this receptor is not known. No much larger clonotype is one base removed from it; base qualities were not supplied. The cohort consisted of 670 or so healthy bone marrow donors. At the time of sampling, all cohort members were nominally healthy, though unrecorded immune exposures were likely present. The donor tested CMV seropositive and was one of the 289 seropositive cohort members. Every donor gave a peripheral blood sample, and the peripheral blood mononuclear cells from that sample were used for TCR beta sequencing. The Qiagen DNeasy Blood Extraction Kit was used to extract genomic DNA from the blood cell samples. This entry is derived from a study of cytomegalovirus exposure and HLA in healthy donors (dated by TCRdb to 2015 to 2018). For the study in its entirety: An earlier analysis of several hundred of the donors reported 276 Gb of sequence data and 117 million unique TCR beta sequences obtained from about 180 million T cells. Roughly 290 gigabases of sequencing data and 75 million to 85 million unique TCR sequences made up an early release that covered under 750 HLA-typed donors. Of the 300 to 500 genotyped donors, over 80% were placed in the genetic ancestry cluster associated with self-reported Caucasian donors. The study aimed to test whether cataloging public T cell receptors could reveal signatures of past pathogen exposure. The study used immunosequencing to profile the T cell repertoires of approximately 650 subjects and linked those repertoires to cytomegalovirus serostatus. In addition to the first cohort of 650 to 750 subjects, a separate validation cohort of about 120 different subjects was used. To predict cytomegalovirus infection status, the study brought together high-throughput TCR immunosequencing, statistical association of individual TCRs with disease status, and machine learning. To study patterns of TCR occurrence, a later analysis re-analyzed previously published TCR beta repertoires from more than 550 donors and added high-resolution HLA genotyping. In the later analysis, no new phenotypic data were used to find candidate immune exposures; instead, reliance was placed on TCR beta sequences and their occurrence across donors. An earlier analysis of roughly 600 of the donors used high-throughput TCR beta sequencing to judge whether each TCR beta V gene segment behaved as functional or pseudogenic. Donor age, sex, ethnicity and CMV serostatus were compiled alongside the repertoire data. Genome-wide SNP genotypes for about 55% of the roughly 670 donors were used in a later genetic analysis, which treated that subset as a discovery cohort. All discovery cohort repertoires had been generated using a single sequencing platform. Both class I and class II loci were covered by HLA typing, at four-digit resolution. The number of typed donors differed by locus: about 629-630 for A, B, C, DRB1 and DQB1; some 540 for DQA1; over 600 for DPA1; and around 490 for DPB1. About five DR-DQ haplotypes were treated as single units for association and clustering because of strong linkage in the cohort. Among a few hundred genotyped donors of the cohort, an average of 235,054 unique TCR beta nucleotide sequences were sequenced per donor, roughly 20% of them non-productive.

Overall results and qualifications from the work: Because HLA typing was unavailable for some donors at each locus, only the typed subset was used in association tests. A cluster of highly shared sequence variants was judged likely to be a technical artifact of the sequencing pipeline. Immune exposure information for the cohort was limited to CMV serostatus. Some IMGT-functional V segments, including TRBV6-2 and TRBV6-3, could not be told apart with the 87-base-pair reads, so those segments were excluded. In an earlier analysis of more than 450 of the donors, most TCR beta V segments were observed in productive rearrangements about 87% or about 30% of the time, broadly matching IMGT annotations. In the study, 150 to 200 TCR beta chains were listed as associated with cytomegalovirus. A further reported finding was that TCR beta sequences accurately predicted the HLA-A and HLA-B alleles for most subjects in the first cohort. In both the original and validation cohorts, the classifier was reported to diagnose cytomegalovirus status with high specificity and sensitivity. The authors suggested that the approach could potentially be generalized to other disease states and immunological phenotypes. In a later genetic analysis, fewer N-insertions in productive TCRs were reported among donors in an Asian-associated ancestry cluster than the roughly 700-donor mean. In a later analysis, HLA-associated TCR beta chains were found to be more clonally expanded and to have lower generation probabilities than equally common non-associated chains. The cohort was sequenced for TCR beta chains only, and without alpha or paired-chain data the features that could be detected were limited. Specific HLA alleles were associated with 16,951 TCR beta sequences at a false discovery rate of 0.05 in a later analysis. In vitro tests confirmed that a few of the cytomegalovirus-associated TCR beta chains recognize cytomegalovirus antigens. According to a later analysis, most CMV-associated TCR beta chains appeared to be HLA-restricted, and the HLA associations seemed to be driven largely by CMV exposure. A later genetic analysis associated a missense DCLRE1C variant with V-gene and J-gene trimming of TCR beta chains, and an independent cohort replicated the association. While some public TCRs were present in many individuals, most TCR sequences turned up only very rarely across donors. According to a later analysis, parvovirus B19, influenza, CMV and Epstein-Barr virus appeared linked to several top co-occurrence clusters. In a later analysis, the rate of TCR association differed among HLA loci, with DRB1 alleles having the most associated TCRs and HLA-C alleles having the fewest. Linkage disequilibrium might explain the correlated functional status among segregating V segments, but an unknown experimental factor could not be ruled out. Presence/absence analyses assumed roughly uniform sequencing depth across donors, an assumption that may not hold. Because counts were too low, roughly 17 rarely observed V segments, including chromosome 9 orphons, were left out of the earlier analysis of 500 to 750 of the donors. When HLA alleles, especially DR and DQ, strongly co-occurred, attributing TCR associations to individual alleles was difficult.

CDR1 ENHRY and CDR2 SYGVKD were looked up in the germline V gene. V is pared back by 8 bases and J by 5 bases, with 22 bases lying between the germline termini. From the cysteine up to the phenylalanine, the CDR3 has a length of 15 residues. The kept DNA is CDR3 alone, 45 bases in frame from the first base. Libraries were made using the immunoSEQ multiplex PCR assay. The multiplex PCR relied on a mix of 60 forward primers for TCR Vbeta segments and 13 reverse primers for TCR Jbeta segments. Amplification of the CDR3 region of rearranged TCR beta genes was performed with a multiplex PCR assay on genomic DNA. Amplified TCR beta libraries were sequenced as 87-base-pair reads on the Illumina HiSeq System. As for the authors' bioinformatics: A later analysis tallied around 82 million unique TCR beta chains across the 666 repertoires, and about 10 million of those chains were shared by two or more donors. Raw reads were error-corrected and collapsed into unique sequences by a nearest-neighbor algorithm in which closely related sequences were merged to remove PCR and sequencing errors. To assign V, D and J gene segments, CDR3 sequences were aligned to IMGT reference sequences. Each retained sequence needed at least a six-nucleotide match to both a V gene segment and a J gene segment. Rearrangements were called productive when the CDR3 lacked stop codons and stayed in frame with V and J; all others were non-productive. Following IMGT convention, CDR3 was defined as the stretch from the second conserved V-encoded cysteine up to the conserved J-encoded phenylalanine. In an earlier analysis of just under 600 of the donors, sequences lacking an unambiguous match to a single V gene segment were excluded. In an earlier analysis of 587 of the donors, a V segment was called functional when productive rearrangements were above 56.7%, and segregating when the standard deviation between donors exceeded 5%. A statistical classification framework was developed to diagnose cytomegalovirus status using the catalog of TCR beta chain sequences. A later analysis assigned V and J genes by comparing TCR nucleotide sequences with IMGT/GENE-DB human TR gene sequences. A later analysis assigned CDR3 sequences and most-parsimonious VDJ recombination scenarios with the TCRdist pipeline. In a later analysis, each TCR beta chain was defined by its CDR3 amino acid sequence together with its V-gene family, and reads without a unique V-gene family were excluded. A later analysis removed 592 highly shared, low-generation-probability nucleotide sequences to deal with suspected cross-contamination and a sequencing artifact. For each public chain, a later analysis derived a clonal expansion index from normalized ranks of inferred template counts within each repertoire. A later analysis computed generation probabilities with a VDJ recombination model fitted to out-of-frame rearrangements, and checked the results against IGoR. In a later analysis, TCR-TCR, TCR-HLA and TCR-CMV co-occurrence was scored with hypergeometric tests, and a repertoire-size bias correction was applied to TCR pairs. In a later analysis, false discovery rates were estimated by permuting HLA or CMV assignments 20 times. In a later analysis, co-occurring TCRs were grouped with DBSCAN, and TCRdist sequence similarity was added when clustering was performed within HLA-allele-positive subsets. Repertoires with fewer than 30,000 or more than 120,000 public chains were left out of co-occurrence clustering, as were a few repertoires with anomalous nucleotide sharing. TCRdb re-hosts the immuneACCESS table, in-frame sequences only. Its copies lack some clones; in the studies checked, an unresolved V gene accounts for under half of them, and the cause for the rest is not known. The DNA gave D and trimming, while V, J and clone size come from that table. The table for this sample lists 150,000 to 200,000 clones; roughly 81% of them were counted only once. The top ten hold roughly 4.9% of the sample.

Sequencing used PBMCs. The receptor was derived from a young woman in good health and CMV-seropositive. The chain is assembled from TRBV10-3 and TRBJ2-7; possibly the D gene is TRBD2, per 7 matching bases. The encoded CDR3 is CAIWGGSERDDEQYF. In nucleotides, the sequence is TGTGCCATCTGGGGGGGCTCCGAAAGGGATGACGAGCAGTACTTC.